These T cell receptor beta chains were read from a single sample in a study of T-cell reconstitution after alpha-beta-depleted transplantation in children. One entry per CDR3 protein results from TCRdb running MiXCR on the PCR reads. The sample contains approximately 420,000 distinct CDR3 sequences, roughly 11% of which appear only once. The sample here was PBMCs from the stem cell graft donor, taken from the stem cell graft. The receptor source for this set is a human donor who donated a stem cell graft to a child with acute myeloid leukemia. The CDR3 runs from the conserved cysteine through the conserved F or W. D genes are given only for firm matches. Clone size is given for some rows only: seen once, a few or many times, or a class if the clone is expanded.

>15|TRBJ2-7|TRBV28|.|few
CASSSVLLTGDAQYF
TGTGCCAGCAGTTCGGTCCTCTTGACCGGGGACGCGCAGTACTTC
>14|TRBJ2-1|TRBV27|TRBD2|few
CASTPRTSGEGQFF
TGTGCCAGCACTCCCCGGACTAGCGGGGAGGGGCAGTTCTTC
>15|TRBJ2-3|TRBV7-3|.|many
CASSPSDQLGDTQYF
TGTGCCAGCAGCCCCTCGGACCAGCTGGGAGATACGCAGTATTTT
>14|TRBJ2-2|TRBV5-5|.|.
CASTQRGNTGELFF
TGTGCCAGCACCCAACGGGGGAACACCGGGGAGCTGTTTTTT
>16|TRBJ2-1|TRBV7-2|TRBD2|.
CASSWGSASGRNEQFF
TGTGCCAGCAGCTGGGGTTCGGCTAGCGGGAGAAATGAGCAGTTCTTC
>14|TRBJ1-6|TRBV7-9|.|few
CASSLREGKSPLHF
TGTGCCAGCAGCCTCAGGGAGGGGAAATCACCCCTCCACTTT
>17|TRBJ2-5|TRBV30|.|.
CAWSVKVGGLGQETQYF
TGTGCCTGGAGTGTAAAGGTTGGGGGCCTAGGCCAAGAGACCCAGTACTTC
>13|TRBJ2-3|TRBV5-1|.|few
CASSLSGQDTQYF
TGCGCCAGCAGCTTGAGCGGGCAAGATACGCAGTATTTT
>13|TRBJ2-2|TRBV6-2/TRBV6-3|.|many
CASSRRVTGELFF
TGTGCCAGCAGTCGCAGGGTGACCGGGGAGCTGTTTTTT
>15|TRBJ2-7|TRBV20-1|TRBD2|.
CSVPSGRAPSYEQYF
TGCAGTGTTCCTAGCGGGAGGGCCCCCTCCTACGAGCAGTACTTC
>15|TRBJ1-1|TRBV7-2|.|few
CASSLQGRVDTEAFF
TGTGCCAGCAGCTTACAGGGGCGGGTAGACACTGAAGCTTTCTTT
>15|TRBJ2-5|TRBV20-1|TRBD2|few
CSARTSGEVQETQYF
TGCAGTGCTAGGACTAGCGGGGAAGTACAAGAGACCCAGTACTTC
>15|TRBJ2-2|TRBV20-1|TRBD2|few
CSARFQAGADRELFF
TGCAGTGCTAGGTTTCAAGCGGGGGCAGACAGGGAGCTGTTTTTT
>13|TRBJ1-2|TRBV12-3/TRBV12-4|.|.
CASSSVVNYGYTF
TGTGCCAGCAGTTCCGTGGTCAACTATGGCTACACCTTC
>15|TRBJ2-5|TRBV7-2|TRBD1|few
CASRQSGQGAETQYF
TGTGCCAGCAGGCAATCGGGACAGGGGGCGGAGACCCAGTACTTC
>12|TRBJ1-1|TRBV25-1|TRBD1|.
CASNQGDTEAFF
TGTGCCAGCAATCAGGGGGACACTGAAGCTTTCTTT
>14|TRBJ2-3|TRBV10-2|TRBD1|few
CASQTGGATDTQYF
TGCGCCTCCCAGACAGGGGGTGCGACAGATACGCAGTATTTT
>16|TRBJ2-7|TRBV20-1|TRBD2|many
CSASKGLAGGPFEQYF
TGCAGTGCTAGTAAGGGGCTAGCGGGAGGGCCGTTCGAGCAGTACTTC
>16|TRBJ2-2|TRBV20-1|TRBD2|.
CCARDLGGKNTGELFF
TGCTGTGCTAGAGATCTGGGGGGGAAGAACACCGGGGAGCTGTTTTTT
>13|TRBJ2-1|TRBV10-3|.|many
CAISESWGLEQFF
TGTGCCATCAGTGAGTCGTGGGGCTTGGAGCAGTTCTTC
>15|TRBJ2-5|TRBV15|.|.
CATSRGPGQQETQYF
TGTGCCACCAGCAGAGGTCCCGGACAGCAAGAGACCCAGTACTTC
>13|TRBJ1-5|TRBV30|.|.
CAWSVGGRQPQHF
TGTGCCTGGAGTGTAGGAGGGCGCCAGCCCCAGCATTTT
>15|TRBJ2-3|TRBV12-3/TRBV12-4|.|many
CASSFEGLDTDTQYF
TGTGCCAGCAGTTTCGAAGGACTTGACACAGATACGCAGTATTTT
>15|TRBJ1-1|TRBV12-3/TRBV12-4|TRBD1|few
CASSLLGQGFTEAFF
TGTGCCAGCAGTTTACTAGGACAGGGTTTCACTGAAGCTTTCTTT
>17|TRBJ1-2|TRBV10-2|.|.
CASSEPGSGSASSGYTF
TGCGCCAGCAGTGAACCCGGCAGTGGGTCTGCAAGCTCTGGCTACACCTTC
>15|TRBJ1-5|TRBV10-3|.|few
CAISGRPPSNQPQHF
TGTGCCATCAGTGGACGGCCCCCTAGCAATCAGCCCCAGCATTTT
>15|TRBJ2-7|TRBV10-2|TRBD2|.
CASRELLAGVAEQYF
TGCGCCAGCAGAGAACTGCTAGCGGGAGTAGCCGAGCAGTACTTC
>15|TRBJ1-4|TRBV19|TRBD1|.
CASSGQTGTREKLFF
TGTGCCAGTAGTGGGCAGACAGGGACGAGGGAAAAACTGTTTTTT
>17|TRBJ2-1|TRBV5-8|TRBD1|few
CASSLAKPGQGGHEQFF
TGTGCCAGCAGCTTGGCCAAACCGGGACAGGGGGGCCATGAGCAGTTCTTC
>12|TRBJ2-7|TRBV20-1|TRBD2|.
CSATKIAGEQYF
TGCAGTGCTACCAAAATAGCGGGCGAGCAGTACTTC
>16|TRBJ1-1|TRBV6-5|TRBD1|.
CASSYAPGTGNTEAFF
TGTGCCAGCAGTTACGCCCCCGGGACAGGGAACACTGAAGCTTTCTTT
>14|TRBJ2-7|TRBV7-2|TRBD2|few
CASSPRGRAYEQYF
TGTGCCAGCAGCCCGAGAGGGAGGGCTTACGAGCAGTACTTC
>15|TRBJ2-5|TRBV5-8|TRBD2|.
CASSAAHLAAETQYF
TGTGCCAGCAGCGCCGCTCACCTAGCGGCAGAGACCCAGTACTTC
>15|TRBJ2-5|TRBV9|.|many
CASSLTGYRQETQYF
TGTGCCAGCAGCCTTACAGGGTATCGGCAAGAGACCCAGTACTTC
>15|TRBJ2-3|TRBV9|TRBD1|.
CASSGGDRSTDTQYF
TGTGCCAGCAGCGGAGGGGACAGGAGCACAGATACGCAGTATTTT
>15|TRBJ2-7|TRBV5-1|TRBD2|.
CASSLGRGGVGEQYF
TGCGCCAGCAGCTTGGGTCGGGGAGGGGTTGGCGAGCAGTACTTC
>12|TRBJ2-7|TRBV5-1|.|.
CASSFDKGVQYF
TGCGCCAGCAGCTTTGATAAGGGGGTGCAGTACTTC
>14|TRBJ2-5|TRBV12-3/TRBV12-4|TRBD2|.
CASSSRDGRETQYF
TGTGCCAGCAGTAGTCGGGACGGGAGGGAGACCCAGTACTTC
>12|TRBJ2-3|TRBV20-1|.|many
CSLSGGTDTQYF
TGCAGTCTTTCTGGGGGGACAGATACGCAGTATTTT
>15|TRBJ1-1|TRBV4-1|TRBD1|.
CASSIIQGANTEAFF
TGCGCCAGCAGTATAATACAGGGGGCGAACACTGAAGCTTTCTTT
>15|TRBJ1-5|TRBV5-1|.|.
CASSAEGGSNQPQHF
TGCGCCAGCAGCGCGGAAGGGGGTAGCAATCAGCCCCAGCATTTT
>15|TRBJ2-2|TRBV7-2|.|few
CASSLLGGNTGELFF
TGTGCCAGCAGCTTGTTAGGAGGGAACACCGGGGAGCTGTTTTTT
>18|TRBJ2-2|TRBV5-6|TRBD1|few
CASSWGQGDLTNTGELFF
TGTGCCAGCAGCTGGGGACAGGGGGACCTGACGAACACCGGGGAGCTGTTTTTT
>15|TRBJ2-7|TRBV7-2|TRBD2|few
CASTEFSGTDYEQYF
TGTGCCAGCACCGAATTTAGCGGGACGGACTACGAGCAGTACTTC
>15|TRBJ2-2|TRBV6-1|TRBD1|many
CASRKGDRNTGELFF
TGTGCCAGCAGAAAGGGGGACAGGAACACCGGGGAGCTGTTTTTT
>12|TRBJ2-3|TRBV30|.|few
CAQSQGPDTQYF
TGTGCCCAGTCCCAGGGGCCAGATACGCAGTATTTT
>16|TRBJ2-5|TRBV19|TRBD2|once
CASSKVAGGPQETQYF
TGTGCCAGTAGTAAGGTAGCGGGAGGTCCCCAAGAGACCCAGTACTTC
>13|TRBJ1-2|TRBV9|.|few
CASSTPGLYGYTF
TGTGCCAGCAGCACCCCAGGGCTCTATGGCTACACCTTC
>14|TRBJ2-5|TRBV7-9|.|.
CASSSVVYQETQYF
TGTGCCAGCAGCTCCGTTGTGTACCAAGAGACCCAGTACTTC
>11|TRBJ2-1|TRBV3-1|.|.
CASIGSNEQFF
TGTGCCAGCATAGGGTCCAATGAGCAGTTCTTC
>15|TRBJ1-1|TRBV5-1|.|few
CASSLVSGLGTEAFF
TGCGCCAGCAGCTTGGTCTCGGGGCTGGGCACTGAAGCTTTCTTT
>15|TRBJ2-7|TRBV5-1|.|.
CASSLGGGTYYEQYF
TGCGCCAGCAGCTTGGGTGGGGGCACGTACTACGAGCAGTACTTC
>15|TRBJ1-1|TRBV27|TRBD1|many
CASSSGGTGNTEAFF
TGTGCCAGCAGTTCCGGAGGGACAGGTAACACTGAAGCTTTCTTT
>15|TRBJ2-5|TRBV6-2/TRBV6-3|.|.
CASSYEDAATPTQYF
TGTGCCAGCAGTTACGAGGATGCGGCCACTCCAACCCAGTACTTC
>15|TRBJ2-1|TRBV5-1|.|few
CASSWSLTSHNEQFF
TGCGCCAGCAGCTGGAGCCTGACTAGTCACAATGAGCAGTTCTTC
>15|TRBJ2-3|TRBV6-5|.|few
CASSYFAGKTDTQYF
TGTGCCAGCAGTTACTTTGCGGGTAAAACAGATACGCAGTATTTT
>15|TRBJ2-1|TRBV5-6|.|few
CASSLGVGPVDEQFF
TGTGCCAGCAGCTTGGGGGTGGGCCCAGTGGATGAGCAGTTCTTC